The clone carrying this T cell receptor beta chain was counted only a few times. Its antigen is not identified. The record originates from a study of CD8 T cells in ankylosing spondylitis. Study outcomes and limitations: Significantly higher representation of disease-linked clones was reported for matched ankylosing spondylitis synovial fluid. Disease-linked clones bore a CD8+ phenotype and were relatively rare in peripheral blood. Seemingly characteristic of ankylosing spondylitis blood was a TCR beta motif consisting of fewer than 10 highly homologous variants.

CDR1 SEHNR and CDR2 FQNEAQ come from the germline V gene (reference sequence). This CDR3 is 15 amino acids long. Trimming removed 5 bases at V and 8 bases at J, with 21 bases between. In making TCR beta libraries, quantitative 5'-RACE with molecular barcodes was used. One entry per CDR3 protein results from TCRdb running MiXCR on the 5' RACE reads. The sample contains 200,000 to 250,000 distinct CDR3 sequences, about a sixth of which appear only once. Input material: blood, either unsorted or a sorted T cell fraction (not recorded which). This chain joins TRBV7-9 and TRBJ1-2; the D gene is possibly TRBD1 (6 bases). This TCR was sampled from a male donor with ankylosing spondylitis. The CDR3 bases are TGTGCCAGCAGCCCCTCCGACAGGACATATGGCGGCTACACCTTC. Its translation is CASSPSDRTYGGYTF.